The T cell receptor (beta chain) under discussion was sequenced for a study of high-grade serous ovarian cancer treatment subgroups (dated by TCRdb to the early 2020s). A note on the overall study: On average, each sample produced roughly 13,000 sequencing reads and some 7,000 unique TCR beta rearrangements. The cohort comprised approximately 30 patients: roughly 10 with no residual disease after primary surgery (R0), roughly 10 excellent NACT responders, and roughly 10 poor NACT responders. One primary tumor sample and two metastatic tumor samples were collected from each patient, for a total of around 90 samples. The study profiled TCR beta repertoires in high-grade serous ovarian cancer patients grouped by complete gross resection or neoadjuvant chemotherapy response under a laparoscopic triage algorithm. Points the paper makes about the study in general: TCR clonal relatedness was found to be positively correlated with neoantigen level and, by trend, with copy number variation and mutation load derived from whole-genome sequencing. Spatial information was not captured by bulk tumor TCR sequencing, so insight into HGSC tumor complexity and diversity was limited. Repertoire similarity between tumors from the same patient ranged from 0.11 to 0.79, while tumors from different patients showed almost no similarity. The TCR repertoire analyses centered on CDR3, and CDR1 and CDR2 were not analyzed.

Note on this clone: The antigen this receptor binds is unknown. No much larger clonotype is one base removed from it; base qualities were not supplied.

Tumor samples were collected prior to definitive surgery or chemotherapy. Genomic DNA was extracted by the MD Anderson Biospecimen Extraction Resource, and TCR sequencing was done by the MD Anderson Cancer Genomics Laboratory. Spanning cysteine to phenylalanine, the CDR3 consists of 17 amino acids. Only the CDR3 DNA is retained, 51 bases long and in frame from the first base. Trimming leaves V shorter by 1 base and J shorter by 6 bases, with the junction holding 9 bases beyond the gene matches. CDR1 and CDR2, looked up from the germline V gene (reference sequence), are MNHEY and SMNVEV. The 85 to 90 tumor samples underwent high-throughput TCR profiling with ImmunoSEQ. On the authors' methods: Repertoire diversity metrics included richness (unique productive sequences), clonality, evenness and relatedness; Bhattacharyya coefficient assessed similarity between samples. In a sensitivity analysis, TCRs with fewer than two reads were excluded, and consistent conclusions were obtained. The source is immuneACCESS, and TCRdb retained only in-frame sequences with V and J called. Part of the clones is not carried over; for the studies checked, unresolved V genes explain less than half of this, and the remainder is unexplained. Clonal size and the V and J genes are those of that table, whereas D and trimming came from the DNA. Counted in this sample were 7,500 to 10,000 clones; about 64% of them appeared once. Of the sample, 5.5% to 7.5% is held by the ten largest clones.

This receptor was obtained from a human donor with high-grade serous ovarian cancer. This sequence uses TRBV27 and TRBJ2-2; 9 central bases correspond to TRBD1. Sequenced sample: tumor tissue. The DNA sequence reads TGTGCCAGCAGTTTATTTGCGTGGACAGGGGTGGCCGGGGAGCTGTTTTTT. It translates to CASSLFAWTGVAGELFF.